This T cell receptor (beta chain) was sequenced for a study of shared clonotypes between healthy human individuals (dated by TCRdb to about 2020). About the study as a whole: The cohort comprised a couple of women and a few men aged 18 to 49 years. For each donor, three plates each were used for CD4 naive and CD4 memory, two plates were used for CD8 naive, and one plate was used for CD8 memory. The study deeply sequenced blood TCR repertoires of 5 or 6 healthy adults to estimate repertoire size and the extent of clonotype sharing between individuals. To increase sequencing depth and limit assay-specific biases, different laboratories used diverse techniques to prepare libraries and sequence TCR repertoires. Each donor's leukapheresis produced roughly between roughly 0.85 and 10 billion PBMCs. Findings and caveats that apply to the study as a whole: Across a handful of donors, approximately 5% of naive CD4, around 3.5% of naive CD8, about 2.3% of memory CD4, and under 0.45% of memory CD8 clonotypes were shared. Based on pairwise subsampling, the degree of clonotype sharing among donors was expected to be affected by sequencing depth. Rarefaction of sorted-subset datasets indicated incomplete sequencing despite the large sequencing depth. Estimated clonotype richness was generally larger for naive than for memory subsets. Compared with non-shared clonotypes, the clonotypes found in all four sorted-subset donors had higher generation probabilities. Sampling was restricted to blood, and TCR repertoires in tissue are likely to differ from TCR repertoires in blood. Because the study included only a small number of donors, the genetic and exposure-history diversity represented was limited.

CDR1 and CDR2 were assigned from the germline V gene (reference sequence) as PRHDT and FYEKMQ. Trimming removed 4 bases from V and 2 bases from J; the gene matches leave 3 bases unexplained. Its CDR3 holds 14 amino acids, cysteine through phenylalanine. The entry retains the CDR3 DNA only, 42 bases that are in frame from base 1. Of note for this clone: Its antigen specificity is not known. The input lacks base qualities; no much larger clone sits a single base away.

For the CD8 naive samples, CD45RO-negative cells were positively selected for CCR7, yielding a CD45RA+CCR7+ population from which TemRA cells were excluded. The donors were healthy, HIV-negative adults who had no recently reported acute infections or vaccinations. All donors were Caucasian adults living in Nashville, Tennessee, USA. Blood was obtained by leukapheresis, after which PBMCs were separated by Ficoll-Histopaque density gradient centrifugation and cryopreserved in liquid nitrogen vapor phase. Analytical flow cytometry was used to check the purity and quantity of each magnetically sorted T cell population. Each sorted fraction had its genomic DNA isolated and then quantified by UV absorbance on a Nanodrop 2000c. TCR CDR3 regions were amplified from genomic DNA by multiplex PCR using the deep immunoSEQ assay. Genomic DNA extracted from each cell subset was distributed evenly over all wells of several immunoSEQ 96-well plates, and each plate served as one replicate. For sorted subsets, 200 to 250 ng of genomic DNA, equivalent to some 30,000 T cell genomes, went into each replicate PCR. Purified libraries were measured with a Qubit 3.0 fluorometer, size-checked on a Bioanalyzer 2100, and measured again with the KAPA Library Quantification kit. A separate single-read 150-cycle Illumina NextSeq 550 flow cell was used to sequence each immunoSEQ 96-well plate. In the original analysis: The immunoSEQ output contained only junctional sequences without quality scores, so filtering could not match that applied to full-length reads. To assign V/J genes and CDR3, sequences were annotated against IMGT germline references using PyIR, a Python wrapper for IgBLAST v1.9. Reads were filtered out if the reads had weak V/J assignments (E-value above 1e-6), no CDR3, stop codons, out-of-frame junctions, or ambiguous translated residues. V3J clonotypes were defined by identical inferred V gene, J gene, and CDR3 amino acid sequence. Percentage overlap between repertoires was computed as shared unique clonotypes divided by the size of the smaller repertoire. Richness of each repertoire was evaluated using RTK rarefaction, the Chao1 estimator, and Recon v2.1 estimates of unobserved clonotypes. For all TCRbeta clonotypes obtained by the gDNA method from a few donors, generation probabilities were computed with OLGA. This immuneACCESS table, as held by TCRdb, lists in-frame sequences with V and J called but not all clones. Of the missing ones, under half trace to an unresolved V gene in checked studies; the others have no known cause. V, J and clone size were drawn from that table, and D and trimming were deduced from the DNA. Recorded for this sample are about 2.1 million clones; 93% of them occurred a single time. The top ten clones comprise roughly 1.8% of the sample.

This TCR came from a man in his late teens or twenties in good health. Some clones in this sample may be carry-over from other donors' samples. The sample was naive CD8+ T cells from PBMCs. The intended sense of this specimen's cell subset or site label: CD45RA+CCR7+. Recombination joined TRBV13 with TRBJ2-7, and 9 junction bases match TRBD2. Here the CDR3 is given as CASSSAGGAYEQYF. The nucleotides are TGTGCCAGCAGCTCGGCGGGGGGGGCCTACGAGCAGTACTTC.